Below, 8 T cell receptor beta chains from the same sample are listed, as sequenced in a study of OX40 agonist ivuxolimab in advanced cancers. The assay was immunoSEQ multiplex PCR, and TCRdb's table has in-frame clones only and misses some. The repertoire has approximately 69,000 clones, approximately 86% of them found once; the top ten carry under 0.75%. Sequenced here: CD4+ or CD8+ T cells sorted from blood, sampled in a trial of the OX40 agonist ivuxolimab. The source of these receptors is an adult with an advanced solid tumor such as melanoma, head and neck, liver or kidney cancer.

This rearrangement joins TRBV7-9 to TRBJ1-5, with D uncertain. The CDR3 sequence is 15 residues long. Trimming removed 1 base at V and 1 base at J, with 8 bases between. The germline V gene encodes CDR1 SEHNR and CDR2 FQNEAQ (reference sequence). The CDR3 coding sequence is TGTGCCAGCAGCTTAGGAGGTCCAAGCAATCAGCCCCAGCATTTT. It specifies CASSLGGPSNQPQHF.

V gene TRBV7-2 combines with J gene TRBJ2-3; 12 bases align to TRBD2. The CDR3 loop spans 19 amino acids. The junction had 12 bases not matched to a gene; V was cut back by 1 base and J by 4 bases. Germline-derived CDR1 and CDR2 are SGHTA and FQGNSA. CDR3 in amino acids: CASSLVSTASGGAADTQYF. As DNA, the CDR3 is TGTGCCAGCAGCTTAGTTTCTACGGCTAGCGGGGGGGCTGCAGATACGCAGTATTTT.

The V call is TRBV6-5, the J call TRBJ1-1, with D possibly being TRBD1 (5 bases). This CDR3 has 13 amino acids. V was shortened by 2 bases and J by 2 bases, with 6 bases between the two germline ends. The germline CDR1 and CDR2 sequences are MNHEY and SVGAGI. The CDR3 reads CASSYTGNTEAFF. The CDR3 coding sequence is TGTGCCAGCAGTTACACAGGAAACACTGAAGCTTTCTTT.

The chain couples TRBV5-1 to TRBJ2-5; TRBD2 matches 9 bases. V lost 2 bases and J lost 9; bases outside the gene matches: 8. CDR3 length equals 14 residues. Germline-derived CDR1 and CDR2 are SGHRS and YFSETQ. Here the CDR3 reads CASSFYRAGGAQYF. The CDR3 DNA sequence: TGCGCCAGCAGCTTCTACCGCGCGGGGGGGGCCCAGTACTTC.

This clone showed up just once. The chain joins TRBV6-5 to TRBJ2-5, with 7 bases lining up with TRBD1. Germline V gene lookup returns CDR1 MNHEY and CDR2 SVGAGI. There are 13 residues in the CDR3. V lost 11 bases, J lost 3 bases, and 9 bases stayed unmatched. The CDR3: CAGKGQSEETQYF. The CDR3 DNA follows: TGTGCCGGCAAGGGACAGAGCGAAGAGACCCAGTACTTC.

Here the CDR3 reads CASSGSTDTQYF. The DNA of the CDR3 is TGTGCCAGCAGCGGGAGCACAGATACGCAGTATTTT. The chain carries TRBV9 and TRBJ2-3; D is ambiguous. V was trimmed by 3 bases and J by 0 bases, leaving 2 bases between them. The CDR3 covers 12 residues. Germline lookup yields CDR1 SGDLS and CDR2 YYNGEE.

This clone was seen a single time. J is TRBJ1-5 and V is TRBV19; a possible D gene is TRBD1 (5 bases). This CDR3 is built from 13 residues. The V gene's germline CDR1 is LNHDA and CDR2 SQIVND (reference sequence). The V and J ends lost 6 bases and 5 bases respectively, with 11 bases between them. In nucleotides, the CDR3 is TGTGCCAGTAGGGGCCAGGGATATCAGCCCCAGCATTTT. It is translated as CASRGQGYQPQHF. The full variable domain, completed using reference TRBV19 and TRBJ1-5, is DGGITQSPKYLFRKEGQNVTLSCEQNLNHDAMYWYRQDPGQGLRLIYYSQIVNDFQKGDIAEGYSVSREKKESFPLTVTSAQKNPTAFYLCASRGQGYQPQHFGDGTRLSIL.

The chain is built from TRBV29-1 and TRBJ2-7, with D perhaps matching TRBD1 (6 bases). CDR3 length: 16 residues. Germline CDR1 reads SQVTM; CDR2 reads ANQGSEA. Trimming took off 7 bases at V and 3 bases at J, with 25 bases between the two ends. CDR3 DNA sequence: TGCAGCGCCACCCCCGACAGGACAGAACCAAACTACGAGCAGTACTTC. Its protein product is CSATPDRTEPNYEQYF.